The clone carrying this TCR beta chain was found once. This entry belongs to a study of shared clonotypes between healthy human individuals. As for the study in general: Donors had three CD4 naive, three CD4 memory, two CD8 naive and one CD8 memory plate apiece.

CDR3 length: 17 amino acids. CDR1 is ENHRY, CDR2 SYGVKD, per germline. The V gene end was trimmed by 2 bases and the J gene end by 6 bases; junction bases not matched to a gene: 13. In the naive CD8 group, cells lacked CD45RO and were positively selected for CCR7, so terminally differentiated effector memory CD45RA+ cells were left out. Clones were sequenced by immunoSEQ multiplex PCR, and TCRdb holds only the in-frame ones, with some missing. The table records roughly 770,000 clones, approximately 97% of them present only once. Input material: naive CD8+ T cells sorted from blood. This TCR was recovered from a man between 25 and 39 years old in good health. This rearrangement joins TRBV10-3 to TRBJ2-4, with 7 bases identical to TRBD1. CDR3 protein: CAISERSSGTVGNIQYF. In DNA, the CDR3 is TGTGCCATCAGTGAGCGATCGTCCGGGACAGTCGGAAACATTCAGTACTTC.